The rows below give T cell receptor beta chains drawn from one sample of a study of blood T cell repertoires in COVID-19. Method: immunoSEQ multiplex PCR; TCRdb's copy keeps in-frame clones and lacks some. The table records roughly 240,000 clones, about nine tenths of them present only once. Material for sequencing was PBMCs or T cells enriched from blood (not recorded which). The source of these receptors is a man aged 45-65 years who had been exposed to COVID-19. Each CDR3 is given without its conserved first and last residue. The order of the fields is V gene, J gene, clone size, CDR3 protein. Part of the rows lack a size; the others show once, few, many or a class for expanded clones.

TRBV25-1	TRBJ2-1	once	ASREGTSSYNEQF
TRBV6-6	TRBJ2-7	NA	ASSPSLGVSGGDEQY
TRBV29-1	TRBJ2-5	once	SVPGHPQETQY
TRBV5-1	TRBJ1-2	NA	ASSTGQRANYGYT
TRBV19	TRBJ2-6	NA	ASSVTGSGANVLT
TRBV7-9	TRBJ1-6	NA	ASSFQGNNSPLH
TRBV4-1	TRBJ1-2	NA	ASSQPYTGNYGYT
TRBV18	TRBJ1-1	NA	ASSPYNPMTEAF
TRBV5-6	TRBJ1-1	NA	ASSWRDSLNTEAF
TRBV2	TRBJ2-2	few	ASSVGLAGTGELF
TRBV9	TRBJ2-2	NA	ASSVEVAGGLNTGELF
TRBV11-2	TRBJ2-2	NA	ASSPIRGAITGELF
TRBV18	TRBJ2-7	NA	ASSPVGGAGFYEQY
TRBV30	TRBJ1-4	NA	AWSGGTGEKLF
TRBV6-5	TRBJ2-6	NA	ASSYSPGGANVLT
TRBV29-1	TRBJ1-2	once	SVVGSGGSGYT
TRBV11-2	TRBJ1-1	NA	ASSFGQNTEAF
TRBV30	TRBJ2-1	NA	AWNGIAGGPEF
TRBV7-3	TRBJ2-6	NA	ASSRYTGTGYSGANVLT
TRBV3-1/TRBV3-2	TRBJ2-1	NA	ASSPRLAGEAGNEQF
TRBV18	TRBJ1-5	NA	ASSLMTDSNQPQH
TRBV7-2	TRBJ1-1	NA	ASSLVAGVNTEAF
TRBV19	TRBJ1-1	NA	ASRREMNTEAF
TRBV5-1	TRBJ2-5	once	ASSPGEGLETQY
TRBV2	TRBJ2-3	NA	ASRASGRGTQY
TRBV5-1	TRBJ2-7	NA	ASSRRGTGPIEQY
TRBV16	TRBJ1-2	NA	ASSQTDINYGYT
TRBV19	TRBJ1-2	NA	ASSSDRRGYGYT
TRBV6-2/TRBV6-3	TRBJ2-3	few	ASSYPVRTDTQY
TRBV6-5	TRBJ2-7	NA	ASNLKNRGSYEQY
TRBV4-2	TRBJ2-5	NA	ASSQVLAGGQETQY
TRBV3-1/TRBV3-2	TRBJ1-1	NA	ASSHRTPNTEAF
TRBV6-5	TRBJ1-2	NA	ASSSPSAANDGYT
TRBV6-6	TRBJ2-2	NA	ASRGQLGGELF
TRBV19	TRBJ1-1	NA	ASNRRGTEAF
TRBV6-5	TRBJ1-1	NA	ASSYSSSGNTEAF
TRBV11-1	TRBJ1-1	NA	ASSLRRGRPNTEAF
TRBV14	TRBJ1-4	NA	ASSQDRRTGSEKLF
TRBV14	TRBJ1-2	NA	ASSQGLQAYGYT
TRBV28	TRBJ2-1	NA	ASSLGLAGRDEQF
TRBV10-3	TRBJ2-3	NA	AIRVISGASTDTQY
TRBV27	TRBJ2-3	NA	ASSFTFGLAGVNTDTQY
TRBV6-5	TRBJ1-3	NA	ATAGGADSGNTIY
TRBV18	TRBJ2-3	NA	ASSPRGDGTLGTDTQY
TRBV11-3	TRBJ2-5	NA	ASGSSGRIETQY
TRBV5-1	TRBJ2-2	NA	ASHRLGTTGELF
TRBV7-9	TRBJ1-1	NA	ASSSSGQGATEAF
TRBV19	TRBJ1-4	NA	ASKVTGGAGSNEKLF
TRBV7-2	TRBJ2-1	NA	ASSLMTGVTYNEQF
TRBV19	TRBJ1-5	NA	ASSINWRAGVGPQH
TRBV7-3	TRBJ1-1	NA	ASRADSYTEAF
TRBV4-1	TRBJ2-3	NA	ASSQDWLRDRTQY
TRBV5-1	TRBJ2-7	NA	ASSFFPSSGGANEQY
TRBV23-1	TRBJ1-1	NA	ASSMKGQGRRGCEAF
TRBV7-9	TRBJ2-5	once	ASSFRGAGETQY
TRBV2	TRBJ2-1	NA	ASTIAGFNEQF
TRBV5-1	TRBJ2-5	NA	ASSLSAGEETQY
TRBV6-5	TRBJ2-5	NA	ASTPGGSETQY
TRBV10-1	TRBJ2-2	NA	ASAREATGELF
TRBV11-2	TRBJ1-6	NA	ASSLPHRTFYNSPLH